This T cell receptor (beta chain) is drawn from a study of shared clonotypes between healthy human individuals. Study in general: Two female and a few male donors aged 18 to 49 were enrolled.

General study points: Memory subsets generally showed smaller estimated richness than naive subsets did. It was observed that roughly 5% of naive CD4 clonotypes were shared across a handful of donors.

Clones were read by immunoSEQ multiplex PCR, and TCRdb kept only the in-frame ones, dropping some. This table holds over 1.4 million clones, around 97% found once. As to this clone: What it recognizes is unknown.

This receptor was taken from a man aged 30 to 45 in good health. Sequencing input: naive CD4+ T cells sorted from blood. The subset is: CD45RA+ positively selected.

CDR3 sequence: CASSLLQQETQYF. CDR3 in DNA: TGTGCCAGCAGCTTGTTACAGCAAGAGACCCAGTACTTC. V is TRBV5-6 and J is TRBJ2-5; D unresolved. CDR3 length: 13 residues. Germline CDR1 is SGHDT and CDR2 is YYEEEE. V lost 1 base and J lost 2, with 6 bases in between.